This T cell receptor (beta chain) stems from a study of cytomegalovirus exposure and HLA in healthy donors. Study details: Sequencing of 180 million or so T cells in an earlier analysis found 100 million to 140 million unique TCR beta sequences. An early data release held some 89 million unique TCRs from HLA-typed donors. Study-wide results and limits: Most subjects had HLA-A and HLA-B alleles reportedly predicted accurately by TCR beta sequences.

Comments on this clone: The antigen is not known.

The CDR3 length is 14 residues. Trimming removed 5 bases at V and 7 bases at J, with 21 bases between. Per germline, CDR1 GTSNPN and CDR2 SVGIG (reference sequence). Researchers ran the PCR with 60 Vbeta and 13 Jbeta primers. Measured with immunoSEQ multiplex PCR; TCRdb has only the in-frame clones, and not every one. The repertoire includes about 140,000 clones, approximately 80% of them detected once, and 5% to 5.5% sits in the top ten. Sequenced material: PBMCs. The source of this sequence is a male donor in good health and CMV-seronegative. The chain joins TRBV30 to TRBJ2-7; D perhaps matches TRBD2 (5 bases). The CDR3, as DNA: TGTGCCTGGTTGGCCGCGGGCCCCCTAAGGGAGCAGTACTTC. It translates to CAWLAAGPLREQYF.